These 2 T cell receptor beta chains originate from one sample sequenced in a study of radiotherapy plus CTLA-4 blockade in lung cancer. Only in-frame clones appear in the TCRdb table, and some are missing; sequencing was by immunoSEQ multiplex PCR. The sample carries about 51,000 clones, about three quarters recorded once. The sequences come from peripheral blood, collected from a patient treated with radiotherapy plus ipilimumab. Source of these receptors: a human donor with non-small cell lung cancer whose response to radiotherapy plus ipilimumab could not be evaluated.

V usage is TRBV6-1 and J usage is TRBJ1-6; D might be TRBD1 (5 bases). The length of the CDR3 is 12 residues. Germline CDR1 reads MNHNS; CDR2 reads SASEGT. Between the trimmed V and J ends, which lost 11 bases and 9 bases, there was a span of 14 bases. The DNA of the CDR3 is TGTGCCCATCGCGGGGGGTCTTCACCCCTCCACTTT. Translation: CAHRGGSSPLHF.

The chain recombines TRBV6-5 with TRBJ1-1; D ambiguous. This CDR3 spans 13 amino acids. V was pared by 6 bases and J by 1 base, with 9 bases between. Germline assignment: CDR1 MNHEY and CDR2 SVGAGI. The CDR3 DNA reads as TGTGCCAGCAGCCGAGGGTGGAACACTGAAGCTTTCTTT. Protein: CASSRGWNTEAFF.